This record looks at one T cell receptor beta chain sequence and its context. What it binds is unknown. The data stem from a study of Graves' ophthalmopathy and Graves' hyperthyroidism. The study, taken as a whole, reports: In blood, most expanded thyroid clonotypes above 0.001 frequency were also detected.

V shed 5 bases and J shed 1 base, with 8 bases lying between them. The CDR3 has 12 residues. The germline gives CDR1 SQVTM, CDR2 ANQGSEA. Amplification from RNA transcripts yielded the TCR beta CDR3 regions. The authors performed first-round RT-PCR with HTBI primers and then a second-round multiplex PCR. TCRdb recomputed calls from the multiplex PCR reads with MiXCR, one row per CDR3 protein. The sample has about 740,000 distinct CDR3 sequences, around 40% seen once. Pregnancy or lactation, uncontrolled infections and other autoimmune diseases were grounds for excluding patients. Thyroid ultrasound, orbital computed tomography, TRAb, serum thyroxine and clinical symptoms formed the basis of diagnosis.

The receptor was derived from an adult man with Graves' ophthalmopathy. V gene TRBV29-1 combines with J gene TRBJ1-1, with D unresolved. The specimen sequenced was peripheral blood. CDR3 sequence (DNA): TGCAGCGTTAGGCTAGCGAACACTGAAGCTTTCTTT. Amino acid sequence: CSVRLANTEAFF.